The T cell receptor beta chain described here comes from a study of blood T cells in healthy people across ages. Whole-study context: Template switching picked up about one barcoded beta molecule for each two T cells. Study-level results: Relative to aged donors, long-lived donors carried more naive CD4+ cells and displayed higher diversity.

From germline, CDR1 is MDHEN and CDR2 SYDVKM. The CDR3 is made up of 13 amino acids. Trimming removed 8 bases at V and 2 bases at J, with 11 bases between. Remarks on this clonotype: Its antigen is not known.

The authors ran a second PCR of roughly 6 to 11 cycles using a sample-barcoded 5' primer and a J-beta primer mix. One entry per CDR3 protein results from TCRdb running MiXCR on the 5' RACE reads. There are over 600,000 distinct CDR3 sequences in the sample; roughly three fifths occur only once, and more than 25% lies in the top ten. This rearrangement joins TRBV28 to TRBJ2-3; D possibly corresponds to TRBD2 (7 bases). The origin of this receptor is a middle-aged man in good health. Material for sequencing was blood. CDR3 DNA sequence: TGTGCCAGCGGGGGGGGCCACACAGATACGCAGTATTTT. Its translation: CASGGGHTDTQYF. Together with reference TRBV28 and TRBJ2-3, the CDR3 gives the full variable domain: DVKVTQSSRYLVKRTGEKVFLECVQDMDHENMFWYRQDPGLGLRLIYFSYDVKMKEKGDIPEGYSVSREKKERFSLILESASTNQTSMYLCASGGGHTDTQYFGPGTRLTVL.